Shown below are 25 T cell receptor beta chains from a single sample sequenced in a study of spatial heterogeneity in lung cancer. TCRdb reprocessed the 5' RACE reads via MiXCR and lists one record per CDR3 protein. The sample records 15,000 to 20,000 distinct CDR3 sequences, over 15% being singletons. Time point noted: sample taken at primary tumor resection. Unsorted tumor, nontumor lung tissue or cryopreserved PBMC supplied the whole RNA. Here the sequenced sample was PBMCs, taken at surgery. These receptors were taken from a male donor with early-stage non-small cell lung cancer.

This clonotype was seen more than once but under ten times. J is TRBJ2-3 and V is TRBV7-3, with D unresolved. This CDR3 is 15 amino acids long. Germline-derived CDR1 and CDR2 are SGHTA and FQGTGA. The V end lost 1 base, the J end lost 0 bases, and 8 bases lay between the germline ends. CDR3 loop: CASSLNGFSTDTQYF. The CDR3 nucleotides are TGTGCCAGCAGCTTAAACGGTTTTAGCACAGATACGCAGTATTTT.

The chain has TRBV9 and TRBJ2-7, with D tentatively TRBD2 (5 bases). CDR1 is SGDLS and CDR2 is YYNGEE in the germline V gene. CDR3 size: 14 residues. With 0 bases removed from V and 7 bases from J, the gap between germline ends came to 14 bases. Written as DNA, the CDR3 is TGTGCCAGCAGCGTAGATCCCTTGACGGGGGAGCAGTACTTC. Translation gives CASSVDPLTGEQYF.

The J gene is TRBJ1-4, the V gene TRBV9; D is ambiguous. The CDR3 runs 17 residues. The germline CDR1 and CDR2 sequences are SGDLS and YYNGEE. The V and J ends lost 0 bases and 3 bases respectively, with 15 bases between them. CDR3 in amino acids: CASSVDANSGANEKLFF. The CDR3 DNA is TGTGCCAGCAGCGTAGACGCGAACAGCGGAGCTAATGAAAAACTGTTTTTT.

This clonotype came up many times. The V call is TRBV7-9, the J call TRBJ1-2; D remains ambiguous. Germline CDR1 is SEHNR and CDR2 is FQNEAQ (reference sequence). The CDR3 contains 15 residues. Trimming pared 5 bases from V and 3 bases from J, leaving 16 bases between. CDR3 sequence reads: CASSLDRQGHYGYTF. CDR3 coding DNA: TGTGCCAGCAGCCTAGACCGTCAAGGTCACTATGGCTACACCTTC.

The gene calls are TRBV13 and TRBJ1-6, with D possibly being TRBD1 (5 bases). The V end lost 2 bases, the J end lost 7 bases, and 18 bases lay between the germline ends. The length of the CDR3 is 17 residues. From germline, CDR1 is PRHDT and CDR2 FYEKMQ (reference sequence). CDR3 DNA sequence: TGTGCCAGCAGCTTAAGGGGAGGGCGGGACCTAAATTCACCCCTCCACTTT. This codes for CASSLRGGRDLNSPLHF. Full variable domain (missing parts from reference TRBV13 and TRBJ1-6): AAGVIQSPRHLIKEKRETATLKCYPIPRHDTVYWYQQGPGQDPQFLISFYEKMQSDKGSIPDRFSAQQFSDYHSELNMSSLELGDSALYFCASSLRGGRDLNSPLHFGNGTRLTVT.

As for this clonotype: At one end, the junction sequence differs from germline, possibly due to a read error. This chain connects TRBV28 to TRBJ2-7, with D uncertain. Germline CDR1 is MDHEN and CDR2 is SYDVKM. The CDR3 has 11 amino acids. This CDR3 reads CTSSLSYEQYF. CDR3 sequence (DNA): TGTACCAGCAGTTTATCCTACGAGCAGTACTTC.

Only a few counts were recorded for this clonotype. V usage is TRBV7-9 and J usage is TRBJ2-3, with D unclear. CDR3 length: 13 residues. The ends were cut back, 2 bases at V and 3 bases at J, with 6 bases in the middle. Germline-derived CDR1 and CDR2 are SEHNR and FQNEAQ (reference sequence). The CDR3: CASSLPKTDTQYF. In DNA, the CDR3 is TGTGCCAGCAGCTTACCAAAAACAGATACGCAGTATTTT.

This clonotype is deemed medium-sized (0.01 to 0.1%). The V and J genes are TRBV27 and TRBJ1-5; no clear D. The CDR3 runs 13 residues. Germline lookup yields CDR1 MNHEY and CDR2 SMNVEV (reference sequence). V lost 2 bases and J 9 bases, leaving 11 bases between the germline ends. The CDR3 DNA reads as TGTGCCAGCAGTTTAAGGTCTCACCGGCCCCAGCATTTT. This translates into CASSLRSHRPQHF.

The chain links TRBV27 to TRBJ1-4; unclear D gene. The germline V gene has CDR1 MNHEY and CDR2 SMNVEV (reference sequence). The CDR3 loop spans 16 amino acids. With 5 bases removed from V and 4 bases from J, the gap between germline ends came to 17 bases. CDR3 amino acids: CASSPSYRSINEKLFF. CDR3 sequence (DNA): TGTGCCAGCAGTCCTTCTTACAGAAGCATTAATGAAAAACTGTTTTTT.

This clonotype was picked up many times. The chain recombines TRBV14 with TRBJ2-7; TRBD1 or TRBD2 may be the D gene (7 bases each). Germline loops: CDR1 SGHDN, CDR2 FVKESK. The V gene lost 7 bases and the J gene lost 5 bases, with 18 bases spanning the gap. CDR3 size: 14 residues. CDR3: CASTVAGGVDEQYF. CDR3 sequence (DNA): TGTGCCAGCACCGTGGCAGGGGGGGTGGACGAGCAGTACTTC.

This clonotype was observed a few times. The V gene is TRBV5-1, the J gene TRBJ1-3; 7 bases fit TRBD1. From germline, CDR1 is SGHRS and CDR2 YFSETQ. The CDR3 contains 14 residues. J gave up 4 bases and V 4 bases, and 5 bases lay outside the gene matches. In DNA, the CDR3 is TGCGCCAGCAGCGTCGGGGGACAGGGAAACACCATATATTTT. Its translation is CASSVGGQGNTIYF.

This clonotype has a count of ten or more. The V gene is TRBV18, the J gene TRBJ2-3; D remains unclear. V gave up 3 bases and J gave up 6 bases, with 7 bases separating them. Germline CDR1 reads KGHSH; CDR2 reads LQKENI. The CDR3 consists of 12 residues. CDR3 DNA: TGTGCCAGCTCACCTACGACGGATACGCAGTATTTT. Encoded protein: CASSPTTDTQYF.

This clonotype was detected a few times. V and J are TRBV25-1 and TRBJ1-6, with 7 bases matching TRBD1. Germline-derived CDR1 and CDR2 are MGHDK and SYGVNS. Germline trimming cut 3 bases from V and 3 bases from J; bases unmatched to any gene: 8. This CDR3 is built from 17 residues. The CDR3 DNA sequence: TGTGCCAGCAGTGAGGGGGGAGGGACAGTCTATAATTCACCCCTCCACTTT. Its translation: CASSEGGGTVYNSPLHF.

This clonotype has only a few counts. V and J are TRBV9 and TRBJ2-1; 9 bases line up with TRBD1. J gave up 5 bases and V 4 bases, and 7 bases lay outside the gene matches. Per the germline V gene, CDR1 is SGDLS and CDR2 is YYNGEE. This CDR3 has 15 residues. For the CDR3, the DNA is TGTGCCAGCAGCCTACTACGGACAGGGGACAATGAGCAGTTCTTC. Residues: CASSLLRTGDNEQFF.

This clonotype occurred many times. This chain links TRBV5-1 with TRBJ2-3; D might be TRBD1 (6 bases). V lost 0 bases and J lost 9, with 11 bases in between. Per germline, CDR1 SGHRS and CDR2 YFSETQ. CDR3 length: 13 residues. CDR3 amino acids: CASSLDGGVTQYF. In DNA, the CDR3 is TGCGCCAGCAGCTTGGATGGGGGCGTCACGCAGTATTTT.

Many counts were recorded for this clonotype. The chain employs TRBV7-6 and TRBJ2-3, with D maybe TRBD2 (6 bases). Trimming left V 1 base short and J 2 bases short, with 10 bases between. This CDR3 is 15 amino acids long. Germline-derived CDR1 and CDR2 are SGHVS and FNYEAQ. The CDR3 DNA sequence: TGTGCCAGCAGCTTAGTCGGGGGACCCACAGATACGCAGTATTTT. Its protein is CASSLVGGPTDTQYF. The full variable domain, completed using reference TRBV7-6 and TRBJ2-3, is GAGVSQSPRYKVTKRGQDVALRCDPISGHVSLYWYRQALGQGPEFLTYFNYEAQQDKSGLPNDRFSAERPEGSISTLTIQRTEQRDSAMYRCASSLVGGPTDTQYFGPGTRLTVL.

In its sample, this clonotype was seen many times. The chain's CDR3 is CASSDEDPFGYTF. Here the CDR3 DNA reads TGTGCCAGCAGCGATGAGGACCCATTTGGCTACACCTTC. This chain links TRBV5-6 with TRBJ1-2; D ambiguous. Germline V gives CDR1 SGHDT, CDR2 YYEEEE. The CDR3 runs to 13 residues. The V end lost 4 bases, the J end lost 7 bases, and 14 bases lay between the germline ends.

This clonotype was detected only a few times. The gene calls are TRBV9 and TRBJ2-7; 10 bases line up with TRBD2. The CDR3 spans 18 residues. Germline V CDR1 and CDR2: SGDLS, YYNGEE. The V gene end was trimmed by 4 bases and the J gene end by 0 bases; junction bases not matched to a gene: 13. This CDR3 reads CASSPGASGGLASYEQYF. CDR3 bases: TGTGCCAGCAGCCCGGGGGCTAGCGGGGGACTAGCCTCCTACGAGCAGTACTTC.

The V and J genes are TRBV3-1 and TRBJ2-7; 7 bases are shared with TRBD1. V lost 4 bases, J lost 6 bases, and 6 bases stayed unmatched. The CDR3 sequence is 13 residues long. Looked up from germline, CDR1 is LGHDT and CDR2 is YNNKEL (reference sequence). This CDR3 is CASSPRQGGEQYF. CDR3 in DNA: TGTGCCAGCAGCCCACGACAGGGCGGCGAGCAGTACTTC.

The chain uses TRBV6-2 or TRBV6-3 and TRBJ1-5; 10 nucleotides line up with TRBD1. The CDR3 length is 20 residues. With V trimmed by 2 bases and J by 0 bases, 13 bases remained unmatched. Per germline, CDR1 MNHEY and CDR2 SVGEGT. This CDR3 reads CASSYRVGTGDSYSNQPQHF. CDR3 nucleotide sequence: TGTGCCAGCAGTTACAGGGTCGGGACAGGGGATTCTTATAGCAATCAGCCCCAGCATTTT.

This clonotype showed up just a few times. The chain combines TRBV30 with TRBJ2-7; D not resolved. This CDR3 has 11 amino acids. CDR1 and CDR2 (germline): GTSNPN, SVGIG (reference sequence). Trimming left V 1 base short and J 2 bases short, with 3 bases between. The CDR3 DNA is TGTGCCTGGAGTGGCGCCTACGAGCAGTACTTC. It specifies CAWSGAYEQYF.

Sample share makes this clonotype medium-sized. This chain joins TRBV7-9 and TRBJ1-5, with a weak D call TRBD1 (6 bases). Germline lookup yields CDR1 SEHNR and CDR2 FQNEAQ (reference sequence). The CDR3 is made up of 13 amino acids. V lost 5 bases to trimming and J lost 4 bases, with 9 bases between them. The CDR3 DNA reads as TGTGCCAGCAGCCGACAGGAAAATCAGCCCCAGCATTTT. It translates to CASSRQENQPQHF.

This chain links TRBV2 with TRBJ2-2; perhaps D is TRBD1 or TRBD2 (5 bases each). Germline-derived CDR1 and CDR2 are SNHLY and FYNNEI. This CDR3 spans 15 amino acids. The V gene lost 2 bases and the J gene lost 2 bases, with 9 bases spanning the gap. Written as DNA, the CDR3 is TGTGCCAGCAGTGAATGGGGGACCAACACCGGGGAGCTGTTTTTT. Its translation is CASSEWGTNTGELFF. Based on the CDR3 plus reference TRBV2 and TRBJ2-2, the full variable domain is EPEVTQTPSHQVTQMGQEVILRCVPISNHLYFYWYRQILGQKVEFLVSFYNNEISEKSEIFDDQFSVERPDGSNFTLKIRSTKLEDSAMYFCASSEWGTNTGELFFGEGSRLTVL.

The CDR3 loop reads CASQTGDTGELFF. CDR3 in DNA: TGCGCCAGCCAGACAGGGGACACCGGGGAGCTGTTTTTT. The chain uses TRBV4-1 and TRBJ2-2, with 8 positions matching TRBD1. The germline CDR1 and CDR2 sequences are MGHRA and YSYEKL. This CDR3 has 13 residues. The trim removed 8 bases at V and 3 bases at J, leaving 2 bases unmatched.

This clonotype is categorized as medium-sized. CDR3 sequence reads: CSARDLMTGETVYNSPLHF. The CDR3 nucleotides are TGCAGTGCTAGAGATCTAATGACAGGGGAGACTGTTTATAATTCACCCCTCCACTTT. The genes are TRBV20-1 and TRBJ1-6, with 8 positions matching TRBD1. The CDR3 totals 19 residues. V dropped 0 bases and J dropped 4; count of bases not matched to a gene: 14. The germline gives CDR1 DFQATT, CDR2 SNEGSKA (reference sequence).